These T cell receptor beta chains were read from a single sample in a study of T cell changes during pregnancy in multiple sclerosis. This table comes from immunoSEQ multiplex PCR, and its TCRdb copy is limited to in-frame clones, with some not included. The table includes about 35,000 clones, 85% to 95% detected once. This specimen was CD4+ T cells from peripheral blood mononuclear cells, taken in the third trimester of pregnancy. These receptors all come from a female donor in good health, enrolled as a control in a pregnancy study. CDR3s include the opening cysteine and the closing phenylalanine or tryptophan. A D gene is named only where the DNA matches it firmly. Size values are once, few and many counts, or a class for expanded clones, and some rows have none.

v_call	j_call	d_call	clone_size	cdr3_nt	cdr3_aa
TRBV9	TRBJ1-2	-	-	TGTGCCAGCAGCCCCCGGGCCGTAGGGGATGGCTACACCTTC	CASSPRAVGDGYTF
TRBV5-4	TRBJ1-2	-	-	TGTGCCACCCTCCTGCGGGGGGTTAACTATGGCTACACCTTC	CATLLRGVNYGYTF
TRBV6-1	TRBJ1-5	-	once	TGTGCCAGCTTTATGCGGGGGGGCAATCAGCCCCAGCATTTT	CASFMRGGNQPQHF
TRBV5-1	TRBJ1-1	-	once	TGCGCCAGCAGCCCGTGGGGGGGGAAGGACACTGAAGCTTTCTTT	CASSPWGGKDTEAFF
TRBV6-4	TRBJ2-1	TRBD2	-	TGTGCCAGCAGTGATCGGGGGGGCATAGGCAATGAGCAGTTCTTC	CASSDRGGIGNEQFF
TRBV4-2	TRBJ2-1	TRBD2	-	TGTGCCAGCAGCCCATCCCCGACTAGCGGTTACAATGAGCAGTTCTTC	CASSPSPTSGYNEQFF
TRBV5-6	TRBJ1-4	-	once	TGTGCCAGCAGCTTACGAGGATTTGCAACTAATGAAAAACTGTTTTTT	CASSLRGFATNEKLFF
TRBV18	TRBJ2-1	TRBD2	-	TGTGCCAGCTCACCGAGGCGGGGGGACTCCTACAATGAGCAGTTCTTC	CASSPRRGDSYNEQFF
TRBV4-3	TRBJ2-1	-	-	TGCGCCAGCAGGCCATGGGGGCCGGACAATGAGCAGTTCTTC	CASRPWGPDNEQFF
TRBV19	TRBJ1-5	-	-	TGTGCCACCCGGGGTGTAGGCAATCAGCCCCAGCATTTT	CATRGVGNQPQHF
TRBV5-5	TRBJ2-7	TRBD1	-	TGTGCCAGCAGTTTGCCGGGACAGACCTACGAGCAGTACTTC	CASSLPGQTYEQYF
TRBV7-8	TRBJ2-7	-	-	TGTGCCAGCAGCTTAGGCGGGAAATACTACGAGCAGTACTTC	CASSLGGKYYEQYF
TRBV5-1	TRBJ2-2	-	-	TGCGCCAGCAGCCGCGAGGATGGGACACCCATCACCGGGGAGCTGTTTTTT	CASSREDGTPITGELFF
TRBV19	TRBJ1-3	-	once	TGTGCCAGTAGTATGGGCCGAGCGGCTGGAAACACCATATATTTT	CASSMGRAAGNTIYF
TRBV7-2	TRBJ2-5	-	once	TGTGCCAGCAGCCCAGGGCGGACGGAGACCCAGTACTTC	CASSPGRTETQYF
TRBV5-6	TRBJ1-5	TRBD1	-	TGTGCCAGCAGCTTTACGGGACAGGGAAATCGCAATCAGCCCCAGCATTTT	CASSFTGQGNRNQPQHF
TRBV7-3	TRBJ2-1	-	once	TGTGCCAGCAGCCCCACGGTTGAGGGCTACAATGAGCAGTTCTTC	CASSPTVEGYNEQFF
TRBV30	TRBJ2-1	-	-	TGTGCCGGCGGGTCCTTTAGCTCCTACAATGAGCAGTTCTTC	CAGGSFSSYNEQFF
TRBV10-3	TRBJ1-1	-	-	TGTGCCATCAGCCTACAGGTGAACACTGAAGCTTTCTTT	CAISLQVNTEAFF
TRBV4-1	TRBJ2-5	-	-	TGCGCCAGCAGCCAAGCCCTCAGGAACCAAGAGACCCAGTACTTC	CASSQALRNQETQYF
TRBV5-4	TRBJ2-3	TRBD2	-	TGTGCCAGCAGCTTCTTAGCGGGGGGGCGGGATACGCAGTATTTT	CASSFLAGGRDTQYF
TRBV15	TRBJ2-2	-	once	TGTGCCACCAGCCTGGGGGGTCCGAACACCGGGGAGCTGTTTTTT	CATSLGGPNTGELFF
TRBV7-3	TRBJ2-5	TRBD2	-	TGTGCCAGCAGCCGATCGGGACTAGAACACTCGACCCAGTACTTC	CASSRSGLEHSTQYF
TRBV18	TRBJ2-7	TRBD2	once	TGTGCCAGCTCAGCGACTAGCGGCGAGCAGTACTTC	CASSATSGEQYF
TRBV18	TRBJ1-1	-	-	TGTGCCAGCTCTGCGGGCGCGGCTAACACTGAAGCTTTCTTT	CASSAGAANTEAFF
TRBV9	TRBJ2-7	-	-	TGTGCCAGCAGCGCCAAGGGGGAGTACGAGCAGTACTTC	CASSAKGEYEQYF
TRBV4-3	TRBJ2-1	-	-	TGCGCCAGCAGCCCGGGGAAGGGCAAAAAGGATGAGCAGTTCTTC	CASSPGKGKKDEQFF
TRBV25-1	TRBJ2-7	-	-	TGTGCCAGCAGTGGGGAATTACAGGGTTACGAGCAGTACTTC	CASSGELQGYEQYF
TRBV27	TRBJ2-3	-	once	TGTGCCAGCAGTACGATGACTGGTACGCAGTATTTT	CASSTMTGTQYF
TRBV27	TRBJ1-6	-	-	TGTGCCAGCAGTTTTCGACAAAACTATAATTCACCCCTCCACTTT	CASSFRQNYNSPLHF
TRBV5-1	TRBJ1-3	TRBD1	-	TGCGCCAGCAGCTCTGTCGGGGACAGTAACACCATATATTTT	CASSSVGDSNTIYF
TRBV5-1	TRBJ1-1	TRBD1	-	TGCGCCAGTCAAAGAGTACAGGGGGGACTGATGAACACTGAAGCTTTCTTT	CASQRVQGGLMNTEAFF
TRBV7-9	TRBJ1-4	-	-	TGTGCCAGCAGCTTAGGGGGCCCCAGGGAACTGAATGAAAAACTGTTTTTT	CASSLGGPRELNEKLFF
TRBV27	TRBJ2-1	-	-	TGTGCCAGCAGTTTATTTGCGGGGGACAGGAACAATGAGCAGTTCTTC	CASSLFAGDRNNEQFF
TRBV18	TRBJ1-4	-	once	TGTGCCAGCTCACTGGGCGCGGGTGAAAAACTGTTTTTT	CASSLGAGEKLFF
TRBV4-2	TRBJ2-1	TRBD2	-	TGTGCCAGCAGCCAAGTTCTTTCGGGGGGGAGGTATAGAGTAAATGAGCAGTTCTTC	CASSQVLSGGRYRVNEQFF
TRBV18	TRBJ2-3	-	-	TGTGCCAGCTCACTTGACGGAGGCACAGATACGCAGTATTTT	CASSLDGGTDTQYF